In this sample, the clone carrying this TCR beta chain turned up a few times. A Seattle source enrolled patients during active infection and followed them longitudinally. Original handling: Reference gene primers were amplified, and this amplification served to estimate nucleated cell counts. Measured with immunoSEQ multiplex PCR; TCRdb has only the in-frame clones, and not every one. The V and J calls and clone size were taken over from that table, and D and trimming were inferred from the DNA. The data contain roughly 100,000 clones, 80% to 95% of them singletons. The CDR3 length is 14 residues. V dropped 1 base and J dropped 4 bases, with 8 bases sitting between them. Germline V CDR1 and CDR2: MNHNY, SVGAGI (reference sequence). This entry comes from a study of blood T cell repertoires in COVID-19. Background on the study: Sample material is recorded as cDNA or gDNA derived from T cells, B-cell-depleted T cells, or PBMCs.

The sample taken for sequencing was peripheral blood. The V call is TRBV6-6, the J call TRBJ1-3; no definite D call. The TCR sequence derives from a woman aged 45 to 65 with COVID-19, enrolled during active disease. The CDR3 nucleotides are TGTGCCAGCAGTTACTTGGAGAGCGGAAACACCATATATTTT. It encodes CASSYLESGNTIYF.